These 18 T cell receptor beta chains were sequenced from one sample in a study of blood T cell repertoires in COVID-19. Libraries were prepared by immunoSEQ multiplex PCR; TCRdb keeps only in-frame clonotypes and omits some of them. The data contain 81,000 or so clones, almost 95% of them seen just once; the ten biggest clones take up approximately 6%. Sequences were obtained from peripheral blood. These TCRs come from a woman aged 55-69 years with active COVID-19.

The gene calls are TRBV6-5 and TRBJ2-1; TRBD1 agrees at 9 bases. Germline V gene lookup returns CDR1 MNHEY and CDR2 SVGAGI. This CDR3 contains 14 residues. J was trimmed by 4 bases and V by 9 bases; bases with no gene match: 7. In nucleotides, the CDR3 is TGTGCCAGTTCCCGGGACAGGGCTTACAATGAGCAGTTCTTC. The encoded protein is CASSRDRAYNEQFF.

This chain connects TRBV7-2 to TRBJ2-2; 7 nucleotides line up with TRBD1. Per the germline V gene, CDR1 is SGHTA and CDR2 is FQGNSA. With V trimmed by 5 bases and J by 0 bases, 3 bases remained unmatched. The CDR3 consists of 15 residues. The CDR3 sequence is CASSPDRANTGELFF. The CDR3 DNA sequence: TGTGCCAGCAGCCCCGACAGGGCGAACACCGGGGAGCTGTTTTTT. The full variable domain, rest sourced from reference TRBV7-2 and TRBJ2-2, is GAGVSQSPSNKVTEKGKDVELRCDPISGHTALYWYRQSLGQGLEFLIYFQGNSAPDKSGLPSDRFSAERTGGSVSTLTIQRTQQEDSAVYLCASSPDRANTGELFFGEGSRLTVL.

The V gene is TRBV19, the J gene TRBJ1-5; TRBD1 aligns across 7 bases. With 7 bases clipped from V and 3 bases from J, the junction kept 15 bases outside the gene matches. Germline values: CDR1 LNHDA, CDR2 SQIVND (reference sequence). CDR3 length equals 17 residues. The CDR3 DNA reads TGTGCCAGTATGAACCTCGGGACAGTTGAGTACAATCAGCCCCAGCATTTT. This encodes CASMNLGTVEYNQPQHF. Variable domain in full (rest from reference TRBV19 and TRBJ1-5): DGGITQSPKYLFRKEGQNVTLSCEQNLNHDAMYWYRQDPGQGLRLIYYSQIVNDFQKGDIAEGYSVSREKKESFPLTVTSAQKNPTAFYLCASMNLGTVEYNQPQHFGDGTRLSIL.

The chain carries TRBV11-3 and TRBJ2-7; 10 bases agree with TRBD1. Germline V gives CDR1 SGHNT, CDR2 YENEEA. V dropped 6 bases and J dropped 6; count of bases not matched to a gene: 11. The CDR3 has 15 amino acids. The CDR3 loop is CASSPTGTGVGEQYF. CDR3 DNA: TGTGCCAGCAGTCCGACCGGGACAGGGGTCGGCGAGCAGTACTTC.

A single count supports this clone. The rearrangement uses TRBV18 and TRBJ1-5, with 9 bases lining up with TRBD1. V trimming: 5 bases; J trimming: 5 bases; junction bases outside the gene matches: 4. Germline V gene lookup returns CDR1 KGHSH and CDR2 LQKENI. This CDR3 has 14 residues. The CDR3 is CASSGQGWYQPQHF. Here the CDR3 DNA reads TGTGCCAGCTCAGGACAGGGGTGGTATCAGCCCCAGCATTTT.

The V call is TRBV6-4, the J call TRBJ2-1, with 11 bases matching TRBD1. V gave up 6 bases and J gave up 7 bases; unmatched junction bases: 8. The CDR3 is made up of 15 amino acids. Per germline, CDR1 MRHNA and CDR2 SNTAGT. The CDR3 DNA reads as TGTGCCAGCAGCCTCGGACAGGGGGCGCGTAATGAGCAGTTCTTC. Encoded protein: CASSLGQGARNEQFF.

V usage is TRBV4-1 and J usage is TRBJ2-7; TRBD1 agrees at 8 bases. J lost 2 bases, V lost 0 bases, and 9 bases had no gene match. Germline V CDR1 and CDR2: MGHRA, YSYEKL. The CDR3 extends over 17 amino acids. CDR3 bases: TGCGCCAGCAGCCAAGATTTAGGACAGGGTGCCACCTACGAGCAGTACTTC. Protein sequence: CASSQDLGQGATYEQYF.

V is TRBV5-1 and J is TRBJ1-4; weak D call: TRBD1 (6 bases). Trimming pared 4 bases from V and 8 bases from J, leaving 18 bases between. Germline V CDR1 and CDR2: SGHRS, YFSETQ. The CDR3 sequence is 15 residues long. The DNA for the CDR3 is TGCGCCAGCAGCCCGTTACAGGGCGAGGGAGAAAAACTGTTTTTT. Translated, it gives CASSPLQGEGEKLFF.

V usage is TRBV12-5 and J usage is TRBJ2-1, with TRBD2 matching 10 bases. J gave up 7 bases and V 0 bases, and 9 bases lay outside the gene matches. The germline V gene has CDR1 LGHNT and CDR2 FRNRAP. This CDR3 contains 17 residues. CDR3: CASGLVAGGPRGNEQFF. Written as DNA, the CDR3 is TGTGCTAGTGGTTTGGTAGCGGGAGGGCCGAGGGGAAATGAGCAGTTCTTC.

The chain recombines TRBV7-9 with TRBJ1-1, with TRBD1 identical over 12 bases. CDR3 length: 14 residues. J was trimmed by 8 bases and V by 5 bases; bases with no gene match: 6. Germline CDR1 reads SEHNR; CDR2 reads FQNEAQ (reference sequence). CDR3 loop: CASSPGTGGDEAFF. The CDR3 DNA sequence: TGTGCCAGCAGCCCCGGGACAGGGGGCGACGAAGCTTTCTTT.

The CDR3, as DNA: TGTGCCAGCAGTTCATACCCGGGGACTAATACGTTCTTC. Translation gives CASSSYPGTNTFF. This sequence joins TRBV27 and TRBJ2-1; 7 bases map to TRBD2. There are 13 residues in the CDR3. Germline V gene data show CDR1 as MNHEY and CDR2 as SMNVEV (reference sequence). Germline trimming cut 4 bases from V and 15 bases from J; bases unmatched to any gene: 12.

This chain joins TRBV6-5 and TRBJ2-1; D is perhaps TRBD2 (6 bases). Germline values: CDR1 MNHEY, CDR2 SVGAGI. This CDR3 is built from 12 residues. The V end was cut by 6 bases, the J end by 9 bases, with 12 bases between. In nucleotides, the CDR3 is TGTGCCAGCAGCCTAAACGGGGGTGAGCAGTTCTTC. As protein: CASSLNGGEQFF.

The chain joins TRBV28 to TRBJ1-5; D gene uncertain. Trimming removed 1 base from V and 0 bases from J, with 10 bases in between. The CDR3 consists of 16 residues. Germline CDR1 and CDR2: MDHEN and SYDVKM. In nucleotides, the CDR3 is TGTGCCAGCAGTTTATCGGGGAACCCTAGCAATCAGCCCCAGCATTTT. The encoded protein is CASSLSGNPSNQPQHF.

V is TRBV28 and J is TRBJ2-7; the match to TRBD2 covers 7 bases. V shed 4 bases, J shed 4 bases, and the junction held 13 bases outside the gene matches. This CDR3 has 16 residues. Germline V CDR1 and CDR2: MDHEN, SYDVKM. CDR3 in DNA: TGTGCCAGCAGTTCCCAGGTTCTAGCGGCAAAATACGAGCAGTACTTC. Its protein is CASSSQVLAAKYEQYF.

This clone has only a few counts. The rearrangement uses TRBV11-2 and TRBJ1-4, with 9 bases lining up with TRBD1. Per the germline V gene, CDR1 is SGHAT and CDR2 is FQNNGV. The CDR3 spans 17 residues. J gave up 7 bases and V 6 bases, and 15 bases lay outside the gene matches. The DNA for the CDR3 is TGTGCCAGCAGTCGTCCCGGGACAGGGCCGGTTGGTGAAAAACTGTTTTTT. Protein: CASSRPGTGPVGEKLFF. The full variable domain, with the rest looked up from reference TRBV11-2 and TRBJ1-4, is EAGVAQSPRYKIIEKRQSVAFWCNPISGHATLYWYQQILGQGPKLLIQFQNNGVVDDSQLPKDRFSAERLKGVDSTLKIQPAKLEDSAVYLCASSRPGTGPVGEKLFFGSGTQLSVL.

This chain connects TRBV5-6 to TRBJ1-2; D is ambiguous. The CDR3 covers 18 residues. CDR1 and CDR2 from the germline V gene are SGHDT and YYEEEE. The V end was cut by 4 bases, the J end by 0 bases, with 22 bases between. CDR3 region: CASSHVPMTRLANYGYTF. DNA of the CDR3: TGTGCCAGCAGCCATGTTCCCATGACGCGGTTAGCTAACTATGGCTACACCTTC.

The J gene is TRBJ1-1, the V gene TRBV10-3; 9 bases map to TRBD1. This CDR3 has 16 residues. Germline CDR1 and CDR2: ENHRY and SYGVKD. Unmatched junction bases numbered 9, after V lost 4 bases and J lost 3 bases. CDR3 in amino acids: CAISAGTGRKDTEAFF. The CDR3 nucleotides read TGTGCCATCAGTGCAGGGACAGGGAGGAAGGACACTGAAGCTTTCTTT.

This chain connects TRBV2 to TRBJ1-4; 8 positions match TRBD1. The germline CDR1 and CDR2 sequences are SNHLY and FYNNEI. J lost 8 bases, V lost 6 bases, and 8 bases had no gene match. The length of the CDR3 is 14 residues. This CDR3 is CASRTQGVGEKLFF. The CDR3 DNA follows: TGTGCCAGCAGGACACAGGGGGTTGGCGAAAAACTGTTTTTT.